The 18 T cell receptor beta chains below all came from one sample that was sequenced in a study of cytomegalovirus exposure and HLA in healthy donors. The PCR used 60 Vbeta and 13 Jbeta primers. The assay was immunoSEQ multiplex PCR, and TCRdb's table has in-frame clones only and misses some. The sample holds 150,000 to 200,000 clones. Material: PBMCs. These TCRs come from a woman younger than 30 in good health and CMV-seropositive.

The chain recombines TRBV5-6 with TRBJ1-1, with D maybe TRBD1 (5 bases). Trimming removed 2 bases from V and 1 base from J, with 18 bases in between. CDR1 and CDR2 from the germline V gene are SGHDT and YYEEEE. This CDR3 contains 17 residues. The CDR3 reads CASSLGVYGARNTEAFF. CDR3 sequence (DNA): TGTGCCAGCAGCTTAGGGGTCTATGGGGCCCGGAACACTGAAGCTTTCTTT.

CDR3 protein: CASSLAGGGAGDTQYF. The CDR3 region has the DNA TGCGCCAGCAGCTTGGCGGGCGGGGGGGCCGGAGATACGCAGTATTTT. The chain links TRBV5-1 to TRBJ2-3; TRBD2 aligns across 9 bases. The CDR3 is made up of 16 amino acids. V was pared by 0 bases and J by 5 bases, with 7 bases of the junction left unmatched. Germline assignment: CDR1 SGHRS and CDR2 YFSETQ.

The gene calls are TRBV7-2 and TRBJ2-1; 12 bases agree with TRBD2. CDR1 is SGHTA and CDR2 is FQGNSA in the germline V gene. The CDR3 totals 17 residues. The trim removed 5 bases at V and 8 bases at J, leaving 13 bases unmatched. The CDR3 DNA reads TGTGCCAGCAGCACACGGACTAGCGGGATAAGATGGGATGAGCAGTTCTTC. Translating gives CASSTRTSGIRWDEQFF.

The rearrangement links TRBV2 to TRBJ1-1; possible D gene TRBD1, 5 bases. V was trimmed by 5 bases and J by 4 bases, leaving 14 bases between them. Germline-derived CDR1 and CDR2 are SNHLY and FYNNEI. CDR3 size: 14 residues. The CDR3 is CASSQQGSGTEAFF. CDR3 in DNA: TGTGCCAGCAGTCAGCAGGGAAGTGGCACTGAAGCTTTCTTT.

CDR3 DNA sequence: TGTGCTAGCTCTGAGGATACGCAGTATTTT. Translated, it gives CASSEDTQYF. The chain carries TRBV7-7 and TRBJ2-3; D gene uncertain. Germline-derived CDR1 and CDR2 are SSHAT and FNYEAQ (reference sequence). The CDR3 is 10 amino acids.

CDR3 in amino acids: CAGRWGGTDTQYF. For the CDR3, the DNA is TGTGCCGGCCGGTGGGGGGGCACAGATACGCAGTATTTT. The rearrangement joins TRBV6-1 to TRBJ2-3; the D gene is possibly TRBD2 (6 bases). V was clipped by 11 bases and J by 1 base, with 13 bases between them. Germline lookup yields CDR1 MNHNS and CDR2 SASEGT. The CDR3 runs to 13 residues.

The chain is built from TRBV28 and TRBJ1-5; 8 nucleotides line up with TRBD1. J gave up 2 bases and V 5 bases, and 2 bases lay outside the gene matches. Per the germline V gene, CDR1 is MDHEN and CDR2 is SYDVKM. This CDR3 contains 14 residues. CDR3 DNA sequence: TGTGCCAGCAGTGAGGGACAGGGCAATCAGCCCCAGCATTTT. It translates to CASSEGQGNQPQHF.

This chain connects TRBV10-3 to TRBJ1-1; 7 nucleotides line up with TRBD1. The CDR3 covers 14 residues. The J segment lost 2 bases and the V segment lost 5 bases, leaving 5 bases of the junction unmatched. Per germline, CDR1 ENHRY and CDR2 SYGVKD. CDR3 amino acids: CAISKGQINTEAFF. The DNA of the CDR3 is TGTGCCATCAGTAAGGGACAGATAAACACTGAAGCTTTCTTT.

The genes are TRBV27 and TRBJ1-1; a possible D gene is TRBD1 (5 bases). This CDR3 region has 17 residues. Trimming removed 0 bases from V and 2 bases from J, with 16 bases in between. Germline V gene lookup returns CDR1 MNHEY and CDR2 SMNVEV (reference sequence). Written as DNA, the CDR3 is TGTGCCAGCAGTTTATCGCCCGGCCTAACAGGTAACACTGAAGCTTTCTTT. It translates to CASSLSPGLTGNTEAFF.

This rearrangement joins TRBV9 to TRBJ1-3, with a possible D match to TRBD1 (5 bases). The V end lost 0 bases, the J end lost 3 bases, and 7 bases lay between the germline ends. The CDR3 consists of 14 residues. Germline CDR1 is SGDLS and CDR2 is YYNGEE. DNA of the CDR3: TGTGCCAGCAGCGTAGAAGGGGATGGAAACACCATATATTTT. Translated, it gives CASSVEGDGNTIYF.

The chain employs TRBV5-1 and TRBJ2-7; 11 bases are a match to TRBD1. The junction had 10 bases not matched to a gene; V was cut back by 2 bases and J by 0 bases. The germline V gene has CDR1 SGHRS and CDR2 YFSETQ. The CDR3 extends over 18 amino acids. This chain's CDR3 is CASSFSRDRGGSSYEQYF. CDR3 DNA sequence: TGCGCCAGCAGCTTTAGCCGGGACAGGGGGGGAAGCTCCTACGAGCAGTACTTC.

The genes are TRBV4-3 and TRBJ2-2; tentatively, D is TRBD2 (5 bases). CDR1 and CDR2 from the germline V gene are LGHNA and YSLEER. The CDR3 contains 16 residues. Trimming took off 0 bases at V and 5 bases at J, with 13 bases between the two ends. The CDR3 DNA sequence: TGCGCCAGCAGCCAAGAACGACGGGGTCTAACCGGGGAGCTGTTTTTT. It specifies CASSQERRGLTGELFF.

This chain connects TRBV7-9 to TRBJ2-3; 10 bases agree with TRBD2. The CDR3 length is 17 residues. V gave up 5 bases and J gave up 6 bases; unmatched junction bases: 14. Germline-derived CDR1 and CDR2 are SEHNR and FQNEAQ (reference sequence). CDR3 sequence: CASSTLAGGPRRDTQYF. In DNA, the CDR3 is TGTGCCAGCAGCACCTTAGCGGGGGGCCCCAGGCGGGATACGCAGTATTTT.

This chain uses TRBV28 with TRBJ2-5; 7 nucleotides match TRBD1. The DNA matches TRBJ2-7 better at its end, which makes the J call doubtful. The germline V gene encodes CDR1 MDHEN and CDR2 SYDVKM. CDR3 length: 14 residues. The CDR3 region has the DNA TGTGCCAGCAGTTTGCAGGACAGGACAAGCGAGCAGTACTTC. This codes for CASSLQDRTSEQYF.

The CDR3 bases are TGTGCCAGCAGGAATAGCGCAGCCAAAAACATTCAGTACTTC. It translates to CASRNSAAKNIQYF. This chain uses TRBV11-3 with TRBJ2-4; tentatively, D is TRBD2 (5 bases). Germline V lookup: CDR1 SGHNT, CDR2 YENEEA. This CDR3 spans 14 amino acids. The V gene lost 6 bases and the J gene lost 0 bases, with 9 bases spanning the gap.

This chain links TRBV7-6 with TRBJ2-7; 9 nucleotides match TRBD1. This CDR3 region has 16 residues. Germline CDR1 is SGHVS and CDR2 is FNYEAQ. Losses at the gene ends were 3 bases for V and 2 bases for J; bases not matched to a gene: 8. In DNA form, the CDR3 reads TGTGCCAGCAGCTTGACCGGGACAGGGCATCCCTACGAGCAGTACTTC. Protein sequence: CASSLTGTGHPYEQYF.

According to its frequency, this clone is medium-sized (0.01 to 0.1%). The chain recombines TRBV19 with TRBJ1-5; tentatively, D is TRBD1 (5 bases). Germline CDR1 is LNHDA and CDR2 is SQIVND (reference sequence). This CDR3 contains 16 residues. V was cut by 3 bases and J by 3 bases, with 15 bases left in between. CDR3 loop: CASSISLDTVNQPQHF. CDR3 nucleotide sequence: TGTGCCAGTAGTATTTCCCTGGACACGGTCAATCAGCCCCAGCATTTT.

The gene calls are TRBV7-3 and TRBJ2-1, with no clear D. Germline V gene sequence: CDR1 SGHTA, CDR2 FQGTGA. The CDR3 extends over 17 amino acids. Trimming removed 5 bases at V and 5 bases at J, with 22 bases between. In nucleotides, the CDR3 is TGTGCCAGCAGCCCCCCCCCGAGCCAATATTCAAACAATGAGCAGTTCTTC. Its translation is CASSPPPSQYSNNEQFF. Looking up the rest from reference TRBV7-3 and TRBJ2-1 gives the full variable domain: GAGVSQTPSNKVTEKGKYVELRCDPISGHTALYWYRQSLGQGPEFLIYFQGTGAADDSGLPNDRFFAVRPEGSVSTLKIQRTERGDSAVYLCASSPPPSQYSNNEQFFGPGTRLTVL.